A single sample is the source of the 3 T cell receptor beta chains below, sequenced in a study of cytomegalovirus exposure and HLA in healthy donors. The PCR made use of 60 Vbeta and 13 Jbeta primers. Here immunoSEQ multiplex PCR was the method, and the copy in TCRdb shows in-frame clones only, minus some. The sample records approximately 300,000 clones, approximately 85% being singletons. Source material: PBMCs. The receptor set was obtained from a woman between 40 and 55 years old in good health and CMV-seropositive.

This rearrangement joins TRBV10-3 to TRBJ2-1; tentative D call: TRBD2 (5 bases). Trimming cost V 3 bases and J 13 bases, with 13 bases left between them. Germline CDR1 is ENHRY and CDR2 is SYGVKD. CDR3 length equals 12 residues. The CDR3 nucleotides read TGTGCCATCAGTGAAGTAGCGCAAGACCAGTTCTTC. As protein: CAISEVAQDQFF.

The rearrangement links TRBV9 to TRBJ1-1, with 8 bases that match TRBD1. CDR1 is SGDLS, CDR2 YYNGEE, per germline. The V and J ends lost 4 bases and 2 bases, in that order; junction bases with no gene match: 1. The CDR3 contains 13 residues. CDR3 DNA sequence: TGTGCCAGCAGCCAGGGGGCCAACACTGAAGCTTTCTTT. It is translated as CASSQGANTEAFF. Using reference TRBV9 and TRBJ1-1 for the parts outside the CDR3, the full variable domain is DSGVTQTPKHLITATGQRVTLRCSPRSGDLSVYWYQQSLDQGLQFLIQYYNGEERAKGNILERFSAQQFPDLHSELNLSSLELGDSALYFCASSQGANTEAFFGQGTRLTVV.

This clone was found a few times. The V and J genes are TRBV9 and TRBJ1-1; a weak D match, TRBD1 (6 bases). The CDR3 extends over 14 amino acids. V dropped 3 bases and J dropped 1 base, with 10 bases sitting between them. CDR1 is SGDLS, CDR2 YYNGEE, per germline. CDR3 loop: CASSATGQNTEAFF. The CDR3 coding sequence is TGTGCCAGCAGCGCGACAGGACAGAACACTGAAGCTTTCTTT.